The 19 T cell receptor beta chains below come from one sample, sequenced in a study of CD8 T cells in Susac syndrome. RNA totalling about 0.45 to 1 ug underwent reverse transcription with random hexamers. Each CDR3 protein gets one entry after TCRdb re-called the immunoSEQ multiplex PCR reads with MiXCR. The sample contains more than 70,000 distinct CDR3 sequences, roughly 95% of which appear only once. Sequenced material: CD8+ T cells from PBMCs. The receptors were gathered from a human donor with Susac syndrome.

The chain is built from TRBV7-9 and TRBJ1-2, with a weak D call TRBD1 (5 bases). CDR1 SEHNR and CDR2 FQNEAQ come from the germline V gene (reference sequence). The CDR3 spans 16 residues. Trimming cost V 3 bases and J 0 bases, with 14 bases left between them. The CDR3, as DNA: TGTGCCAGCAGCTTCGCTGACACAGGAGCTAACTATGGCTACACCTTC. It is translated as CASSFADTGANYGYTF.

V usage is TRBV7-9 and J usage is TRBJ2-7; D remains unclear. The germline V gene has CDR1 SEHNR and CDR2 FQNEAQ (reference sequence). The CDR3 runs 11 residues. With 3 bases removed from V and 5 bases from J, the gap between germline ends came to 5 bases. CDR3 bases: TGTGCCAGCAGCTTCCAGGACGAGCAGTACTTC. Translating it yields CASSFQDEQYF.

The chain couples TRBV4-2 to TRBJ1-1; D is perhaps TRBD1 (5 bases). The CDR3 runs to 16 residues. CDR1 and CDR2 from the germline V gene are LGHNA and YNFKEQ. V dropped 3 bases and J dropped 3 bases, with 17 bases sitting between them. CDR3 in amino acids: CASSQTRARGHTEAFF. CDR3 bases: TGTGCCAGCAGCCAGACCCGGGCCCGGGGCCACACTGAAGCTTTCTTT.

The rearrangement uses TRBV6-2 or TRBV6-3 and TRBJ1-5; 7 bases agree with TRBD1. With 8 bases clipped from V and 7 bases from J, the junction kept 11 bases outside the gene matches. This CDR3 comprises 14 residues. In germline, CDR1 is MNHEY, CDR2 SVGEGT. The CDR3, as DNA: TGTGCCAGCCAGGAGGACAGGTCGGAGCAGCCCCAGCATTTT. It encodes CASQEDRSEQPQHF.

The chain carries TRBV7-9 and TRBJ2-1, with a weak D call TRBD2 (6 bases). The CDR3 extends over 16 amino acids. The V end lost 4 bases, the J end lost 4 bases, and 17 bases lay between the germline ends. The germline gives CDR1 SEHNR, CDR2 FQNEAQ (reference sequence). For the CDR3, the DNA is TGTGCCAGCAGCTCGCGAGGGGCGGGGAGATACAATGAGCAGTTCTTC. Protein: CASSSRGAGRYNEQFF.

The chain is built from TRBV5-4 and TRBJ2-2, with D tentatively TRBD2 (6 bases). Trimming took 4 bases from V and 3 from J, leaving 10 bases between them. This CDR3 has 14 residues. From germline, CDR1 is SGHNT and CDR2 YYREEE (reference sequence). CDR3 amino acids: CASSRGGYTGELFF. The CDR3, as DNA: TGTGCCAGCAGCCGGGGAGGTTACACCGGGGAGCTGTTTTTT.

The V and J genes are TRBV20-1 and TRBJ1-5; 9 bases align to TRBD1. The J segment lost 5 bases and the V segment lost 6 bases, leaving 5 bases of the junction unmatched. The CDR3 is 13 residues long. The germline CDR1 and CDR2 sequences are DFQATT and SNEGSKA (reference sequence). CDR3 DNA: TGCAGTGCGCCCAGGGACAGGGATCAGCCCCAGCATTTT. This sequence encodes CSAPRDRDQPQHF.

By share, this clonotype counts as medium-sized. This chain links TRBV7-9 with TRBJ2-7; tentative D call: TRBD1 (6 bases). The CDR3 sequence is 14 residues long. The germline CDR1 and CDR2 sequences are SEHNR and FQNEAQ (reference sequence). Trimming removed 3 bases from V and 2 bases from J, with 11 bases in between. CDR3 nucleotides: TGTGCCAGCAGCTTGGCAGGGGCAACCTACGAGCAGTACTTC. Its protein product is CASSLAGATYEQYF.

The chain uses TRBV20-1 and TRBJ2-5, with TRBD2 matching 11 bases. Trimming took 0 bases from V and 5 from J; bases not matched to a gene: 14. CDR1 and CDR2 (germline): DFQATT, SNEGSKA (reference sequence). The CDR3 is 18 residues long. The CDR3 protein is CSARDLGIQLAGEETQYF. Here the CDR3 DNA reads TGCAGTGCTAGAGATCTCGGGATTCAACTAGCGGGGGAGGAGACCCAGTACTTC.

The CDR3 sequence is CASSPLQANTGELFF. The CDR3 DNA reads as TGTGCCAGCAGCCCCTTACAGGCGAACACCGGGGAGCTGTTTTTT. The rearrangement links TRBV7-9 to TRBJ2-2; D possibly corresponds to TRBD1 (5 bases). The CDR3 sequence is 15 residues long. Trimming took off 5 bases at V and 0 bases at J, with 10 bases between the two ends. The germline gives CDR1 SEHNR, CDR2 FQNEAQ (reference sequence).

V is TRBV27 and J is TRBJ2-7; 7 bases align to TRBD2. V dropped 6 bases and J dropped 4; count of bases not matched to a gene: 9. The germline V gene has CDR1 MNHEY and CDR2 SMNVEV (reference sequence). The CDR3 runs 14 residues. The CDR3 sequence: CASSQRDYSYEQYF. As DNA, the CDR3 is TGTGCCAGCAGCCAACGGGACTATTCTTACGAGCAGTACTTC.

The J gene is TRBJ2-3, the V gene TRBV12-3 or TRBV12-4; no clear D gene. V gave up 6 bases and J gave up 2 bases, with 6 bases separating them. The length of the CDR3 is 12 residues. CDR3 DNA sequence: TGTGCCAGCAGCCCCAACACAGATACGCAGTATTTT. This sequence encodes CASSPNTDTQYF.

V usage is TRBV7-2 and J usage is TRBJ2-1, with TRBD1 as a possible D gene (6 bases). This CDR3 has 15 residues. Trimming cost V 3 bases and J 4 bases, with 13 bases left between them. Looked up from germline, CDR1 is SGHTA and CDR2 is FQGNSA. The CDR3 sequence is CASSFTRGTYNEQFF. The DNA for the CDR3 is TGTGCCAGCAGCTTTACGAGGGGGACGTACAATGAGCAGTTCTTC.

The V call is TRBV6-5, the J call TRBJ1-2, with a tentative D call TRBD1 (5 bases). CDR1 and CDR2 from the germline V gene are MNHEY and SVGAGI. The CDR3 is 16 residues long. V lost 0 bases, J lost 2 bases, and 13 bases lay in between. The CDR3 DNA is TGTGCCAGCAGTTACTCGAAGTTACGGACAAACTATGGCTACACCTTC. Translated, it gives CASSYSKLRTNYGYTF.

The chain couples TRBV7-6 to TRBJ2-7, with 7 bases fitting TRBD1. V shed 1 base and J 3 bases; nucleotides not matched to a gene: 6. Germline lookup yields CDR1 SGHVS and CDR2 FNYEAQ. This CDR3 contains 15 residues. This chain's CDR3 is CASSLGQGESYEQYF. The CDR3 nucleotides read TGTGCCAGCAGCTTAGGGCAGGGGGAAAGCTACGAGCAGTACTTC.

The chain uses TRBV30 and TRBJ1-5; 7 positions agree with TRBD1. This CDR3 is built from 14 residues. Germline CDR1 and CDR2: GTSNPN and SVGIG (reference sequence). After removal of 2 bases from V and 5 bases from J, the junction contained 6 bases not matched to a gene. The CDR3 is CAWSPRGFYQPQHF. In DNA, the CDR3 is TGTGCCTGGAGTCCCAGGGGGTTCTATCAGCCCCAGCATTTT.

The chain carries TRBV28 and TRBJ2-7, with a tentative D call TRBD1 (5 bases). The CDR3 runs to 14 residues. Trimming cost V 8 bases and J 0 bases, with 14 bases left between them. Germline V gene sequence: CDR1 MDHEN, CDR2 SYDVKM. The CDR3 loop reads CASEDTANSYEQYF. CDR3 bases: TGTGCCAGCGAGGACACTGCCAACTCCTACGAGCAGTACTTC.

The rearrangement links TRBV3-1 to TRBJ2-5; 9 nucleotides line up with TRBD1. Germline CDR1 LGHDT, CDR2 YNNKEL (reference sequence). V shed 5 bases and J 0 bases; nucleotides not matched to a gene: 4. This CDR3 contains 15 residues. CDR3: CASSWDREYQETQYF. The CDR3 nucleotides read TGTGCCAGCAGCTGGGACAGGGAGTACCAAGAGACCCAGTACTTC.

CDR3 sequence reads: CASSLARGREQYF. In DNA, the CDR3 is TGTGCCAGCAGCCTCGCCCGGGGGCGGGAGCAGTACTTC. The chain links TRBV14 to TRBJ2-7, with D perhaps assigned TRBD1 or TRBD2 (6 bases each). The V gene's germline CDR1 is SGHDN and CDR2 FVKESK. CDR3 length: 13 amino acids. V lost 4 bases and J lost 7, with 14 bases in between.